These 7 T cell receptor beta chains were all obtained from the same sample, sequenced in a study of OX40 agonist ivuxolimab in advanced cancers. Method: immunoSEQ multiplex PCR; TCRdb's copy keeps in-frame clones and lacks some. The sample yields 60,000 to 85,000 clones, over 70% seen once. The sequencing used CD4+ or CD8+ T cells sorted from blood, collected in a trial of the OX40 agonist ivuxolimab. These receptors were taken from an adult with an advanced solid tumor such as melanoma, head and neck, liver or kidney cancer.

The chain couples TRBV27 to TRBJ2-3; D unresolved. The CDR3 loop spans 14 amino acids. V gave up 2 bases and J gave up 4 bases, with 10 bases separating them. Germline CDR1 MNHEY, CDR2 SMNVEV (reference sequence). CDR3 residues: CASSLGSAADTQYF. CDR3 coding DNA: TGTGCCAGCAGTTTAGGCTCGGCAGCAGATACGCAGTATTTT.

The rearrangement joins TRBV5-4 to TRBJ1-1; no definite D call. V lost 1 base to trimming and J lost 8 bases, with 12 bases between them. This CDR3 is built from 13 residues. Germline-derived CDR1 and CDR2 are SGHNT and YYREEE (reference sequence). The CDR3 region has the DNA TGTGCCAGCAGCTTGCCAGATAGTACAGAAGCTTTCTTT. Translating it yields CASSLPDSTEAFF.

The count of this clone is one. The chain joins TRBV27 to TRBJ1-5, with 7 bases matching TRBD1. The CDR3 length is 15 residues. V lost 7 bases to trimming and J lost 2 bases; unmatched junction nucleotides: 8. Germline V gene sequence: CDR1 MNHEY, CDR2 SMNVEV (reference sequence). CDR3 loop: CASTPTGARNQPQHF. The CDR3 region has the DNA TGTGCCAGCACCCCTACAGGGGCCCGCAATCAGCCCCAGCATTTT.

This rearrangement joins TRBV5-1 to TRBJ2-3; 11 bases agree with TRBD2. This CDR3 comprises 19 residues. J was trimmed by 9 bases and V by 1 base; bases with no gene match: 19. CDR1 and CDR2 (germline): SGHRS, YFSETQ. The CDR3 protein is CASSLLGSGGADSPGTQYF. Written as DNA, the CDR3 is TGCGCCAGCAGCTTGTTGGGTAGCGGGGGGGCCGACTCGCCAGGGACGCAGTATTTT. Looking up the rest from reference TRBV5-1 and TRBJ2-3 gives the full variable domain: KAGVTQTPRYLIKTRGQQVTLSCSPISGHRSVSWYQQTPGQGLQFLFEYFSETQRNKGNFPGRFSGRQFSNSRSEMNVSTLELGDSALYLCASSLLGSGGADSPGTQYFGPGTRLTVL.

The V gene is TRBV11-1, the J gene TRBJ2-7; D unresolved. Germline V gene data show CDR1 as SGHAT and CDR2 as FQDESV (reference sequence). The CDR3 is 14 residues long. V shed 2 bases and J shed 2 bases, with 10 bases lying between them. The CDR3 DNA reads TGTGCCAGCAGCTTAAAATCCAAAGCCTACGAGCAGTACTTC. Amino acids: CASSLKSKAYEQYF.

CDR3 amino acids: CASSLPGTGTNNEQFF. CDR3 nucleotide sequence: TGTGCCAGCAGCTTACCCGGGACAGGTACTAACAATGAGCAGTTCTTC. This chain links TRBV7-2 with TRBJ2-1; 8 positions agree with TRBD1. The germline gives CDR1 SGHTA, CDR2 FQGNSA. The CDR3 totals 16 residues. Losses at the gene ends were 2 bases for V and 5 bases for J; bases not matched to a gene: 8.

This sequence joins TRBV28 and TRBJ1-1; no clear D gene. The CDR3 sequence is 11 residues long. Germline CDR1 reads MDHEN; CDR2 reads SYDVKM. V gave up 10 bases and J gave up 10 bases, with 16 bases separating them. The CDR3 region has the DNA TGTGCCACAGGAACCCTACTCGTAGCTTTCTTT. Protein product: CATGTLLVAFF. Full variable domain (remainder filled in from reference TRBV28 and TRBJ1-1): DVKVTQSSRYLVKRTGEKVFLECVQDMDHENMFWYRQDPGLGLRLIYFSYDVKMKEKGDIPEGYSVSREKKERFSLILESASTNQTSMYLCATGTLLVAFFGQGTRLTVV.